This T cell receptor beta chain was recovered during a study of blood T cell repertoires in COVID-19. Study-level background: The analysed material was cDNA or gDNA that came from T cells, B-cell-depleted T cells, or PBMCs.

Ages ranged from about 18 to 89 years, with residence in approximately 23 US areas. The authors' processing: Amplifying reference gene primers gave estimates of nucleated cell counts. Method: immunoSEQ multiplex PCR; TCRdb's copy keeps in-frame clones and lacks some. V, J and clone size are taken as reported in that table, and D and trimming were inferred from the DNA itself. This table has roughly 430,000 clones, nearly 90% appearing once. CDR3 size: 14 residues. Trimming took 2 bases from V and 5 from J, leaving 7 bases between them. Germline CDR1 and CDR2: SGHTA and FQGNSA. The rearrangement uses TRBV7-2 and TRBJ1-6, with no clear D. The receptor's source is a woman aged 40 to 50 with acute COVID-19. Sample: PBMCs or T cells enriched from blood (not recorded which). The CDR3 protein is CASSLSPDNSPLHF. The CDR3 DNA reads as TGTGCCAGCAGCTTATCTCCCGATAATTCACCCCTCCACTTT.